A selection of T cell receptor beta chains follows, all from one sample in a study of blood T cell repertoires in COVID-19. TCRdb's copy holds only in-frame clones and misses some; the assay was immunoSEQ multiplex PCR. There are about 26,000 clones in the sample; around 90% occur only once, and about 10% lies in the top ten. Sample: peripheral blood. The receptors stem from a man in his 70s with acute or convalescent COVID-19. Both conserved end residues are part of each CDR3. A D gene is named only where the DNA matches it firmly. Rows give clone size only sometimes, using once, few, many, or a class for an expanded clone.

J gene: TRBJ2-7
V gene: TRBV10-3
clone size: NA
D gene: NA
CDR3 DNA: TGTGCCATCAGCGCAGGGTTCAGCTCCTACGAGCAGTACTTC
CDR3 protein: CAISAGFSSYEQYF

J gene: TRBJ2-4
V gene: TRBV24-1
clone size: NA
D gene: NA
CDR3 DNA: TGTGCCACCAGTGATCATAGTGCCAAAAACATTCAGTACTTC
CDR3 protein: CATSDHSAKNIQYF

J gene: TRBJ1-5
V gene: TRBV6-5
clone size: once
D gene: NA
CDR3 DNA: TGTGCCAGCATCCCCACGGGGGTGGACAATCAGCCCCAGCATTTT
CDR3 protein: CASIPTGVDNQPQHF

J gene: TRBJ2-5
V gene: TRBV11-2
clone size: NA
D gene: TRBD2
CDR3 DNA: TGTGCCAGCAGTCGTACCTATAGCGGGAGGAAGGAAGAGACCCAGTACTTC
CDR3 protein: CASSRTYSGRKEETQYF

J gene: TRBJ2-7
V gene: TRBV6-5
clone size: NA
D gene: NA
CDR3 DNA: TGTGCCAGCAGCCCCGGGGTAGCGGACTCCTACGAGCAGTACTTC
CDR3 protein: CASSPGVADSYEQYF

J gene: TRBJ1-1
V gene: TRBV9
clone size: NA
D gene: NA
CDR3 DNA: TGTGCCAGCAGCTCAGGAGGGGACGGTGAAGCTTTCTTT
CDR3 protein: CASSSGGDGEAFF

J gene: TRBJ1-1
V gene: TRBV7-9
clone size: once
D gene: TRBD1
CDR3 DNA: TGTGCCAGCAGCTTAGGGGGACAGGGGGACACTGAAGCTTTCTTT
CDR3 protein: CASSLGGQGDTEAFF

J gene: TRBJ2-7
V gene: TRBV13
clone size: NA
D gene: NA
CDR3 DNA: TGTGCCAGCAGCTTTGGGCGAAGCTACGAGCAGTACTTC
CDR3 protein: CASSFGRSYEQYF

J gene: TRBJ2-5
V gene: TRBV7-3
clone size: NA
D gene: TRBD1
CDR3 DNA: TGTGCCAGCAGCCAGGACAGGGGGCAGGAGACCCAGTACTTC
CDR3 protein: CASSQDRGQETQYF

J gene: TRBJ2-3
V gene: TRBV5-4
clone size: NA
D gene: NA
CDR3 DNA: TGTGCCAGCAGCTTTGTGACGGGAGCTGGAAGCACAGATACGCAGTATTTT
CDR3 protein: CASSFVTGAGSTDTQYF

J gene: TRBJ2-1
V gene: TRBV6-1
clone size: NA
D gene: NA
CDR3 DNA: TGTGCCAGCAGTGAAGTGATCAGGGAAGAGCAGTTCTTC
CDR3 protein: CASSEVIREEQFF

J gene: TRBJ2-6
V gene: TRBV5-1
clone size: NA
D gene: NA
CDR3 DNA: TGCGCCAGCAGCTCGACCCCAGGGGATGCTGGGGCCAACGTCCTGACTTTC
CDR3 protein: CASSSTPGDAGANVLTF

J gene: TRBJ2-3
V gene: TRBV7-3
clone size: NA
D gene: NA
CDR3 DNA: TGTGCCAGCAGCTTAACGGGGAAGATGCAGCGGAGCACAGATACGCAGTATTTT
CDR3 protein: CASSLTGKMQRSTDTQYF

J gene: TRBJ2-7
V gene: TRBV19
clone size: NA
D gene: TRBD1
CDR3 DNA: TGTGCCAGTAGTATGGGGACAGGCTCCTACGAGCAGTACTTC
CDR3 protein: CASSMGTGSYEQYF